The T cell receptor beta chain under discussion was sequenced for a study of spatial heterogeneity in lung cancer. The CDR3 runs to 14 residues. The J segment lost 3 bases and the V segment lost 6 bases, leaving 4 bases of the junction unmatched. Individual TCR cDNA molecules each bore their own unique molecular identifier. TCRdb called the 5' RACE reads again in MiXCR, with one record for every CDR3 protein. This sample has about 9,600 distinct CDR3 sequences, with approximately 5.8% found just once. On this clonotype: Its antigen is as yet unknown.

Time point noted: sample taken at primary tumor resection. Material for sequencing was whole RNA from tumor, nontumor lung or frozen PBMC, left unsorted. Study-wide points: Estimation of coverage gave values of 6.5% to 7.5% for alpha and 13% for beta chains in tumor T cells. Tumors with more nonsynonymous mutations had more expanded intratumoral alpha and beta TCRs. Ubiquitous and regional nonsynonymous mutations were tracked by counts of ubiquitous and regional expanded TCRs, respectively.

The chain recombines TRBV12-3 or TRBV12-4 with TRBJ2-3, with 9 positions matching TRBD2. The clonotype comes from a female donor with early-stage non-small cell lung cancer. This material consisted of lung tumor tissue, taken at surgery. The CDR3 region is CASSGGLATDTQYF. The CDR3 DNA is TGTGCCAGCAGCGGTGGACTAGCGACAGATACGCAGTATTTT.